The sequence of this T cell receptor beta chain was determined in a study of T cells in Graves' hyperthyroidism and ophthalmopathy. Exclusion of patients followed from uncontrolled infection, other autoimmune disease, pregnancy or lactation. Per germline, CDR1 SGHRS and CDR2 YFSETQ. Deletions cut 1 base from V and 2 bases from J, with 13 bases between. CDR3 length: 15 amino acids. This clonotype occurred many times. TCR beta CDR3 regions were amplified from RNA transcripts. First-round RT-PCR with HTBI primers amplified the TCR CDR3 region. TCRdb reanalysed the multiplex PCR reads using MiXCR and keeps one entry per CDR3 protein. The sample carries roughly 600,000 distinct CDR3 sequences, more than 14% recorded once.

This TCR derives from a woman aged 45-65 years with Graves' ophthalmopathy. The sequencing input was blood. The chain combines TRBV5-1 with TRBJ2-7, with D perhaps matching TRBD2 (6 bases). In nucleotides, the CDR3 is TGCGCCAGCAGCTTGAAGGCAGGAGGGGCCTACGAGCAGTACTTC. Amino acid sequence: CASSLKAGGAYEQYF. Full variable domain (outside the CDR3, taken from reference TRBV5-1 and TRBJ2-7): KAGVTQTPRYLIKTRGQQVTLSCSPISGHRSVSWYQQTPGQGLQFLFEYFSETQRNKGNFPGRFSGRQFSNSRSEMNVSTLELGDSALYLCASSLKAGGAYEQYFGPGTRLTVT.